Listed below are T cell receptor beta chains from one sample, sequenced in a study of blood T cells in healthy people across ages. TCRdb reprocessed the 5' RACE reads with MiXCR, giving one entry per CDR3 protein. This repertoire shows 1.5 million to 2 million distinct CDR3 sequences, around half found once; its top ten account for around 2.1%. Sequences were obtained from blood. The receptors here all came from a woman between 40 and 50 years old in good health. Each CDR3 is given with its conserved first and last residue. The order of the fields is J gene, clone size, V gene, D gene, CDR3 DNA, CDR3 protein. The D gene is left open where the match is weak. Clone size appears in some rows only: once, few, many, or a class for an expanded clone.

>TRBJ2-7|-|TRBV15|-
TGTGCCACCAGCAGAGATGGGGGGGAGCAGTACTTC
CATSRDGGEQYF
>TRBJ2-1|few|TRBV7-9|-
TGTGCCAGCAGCTCAAACACTCCGACCCAGTTCTTC
CASSSNTPTQFF
>TRBJ2-1|few|TRBV6-2/TRBV6-3|TRBD2
TGTGCCAGCAGTTACGAGAGACTAGCGGTAAATGAGCAGTTCTTC
CASSYERLAVNEQFF
>TRBJ1-2|-|TRBV7-2|TRBD1
TGTGCCAGCAGCTTATTAGACAGGGGGCTTTATGGCTACACCTTC
CASSLLDRGLYGYTF
>TRBJ2-1|-|TRBV15|TRBD1
TGTGCCACCAGCAGCACCGGGACAGGGATCCACAATGAGCAGTTCTTC
CATSSTGTGIHNEQFF
>TRBJ1-1|few|TRBV5-5|-
TGTGCCAGCAGCTTGACCGGAGTTGAAGCTTTCTTT
CASSLTGVEAFF
>TRBJ2-1|few|TRBV20-1|-
TGCAGTGCTAGGTGGAGGGGGGCCAGGAATGAGCAGTTCTTC
CSARWRGARNEQFF
>TRBJ1-2|-|TRBV2|-
TGTGCCATCCACCCGATGGGGAACTATGGCTACACCTTC
CAIHPMGNYGYTF
>TRBJ2-7|-|TRBV14|-
TGTGCCAGCAGCCAAGATACACTCTTCTCCTACGAGCAGTACTTC
CASSQDTLFSYEQYF
>TRBJ1-5|-|TRBV27|-
TGTGCCAGCAGGCCCACCTCCGGCAATCAGCCCCAGCATTTT
CASRPTSGNQPQHF
>TRBJ1-1|once|TRBV20-1|-
TGCAGTGCGGGGACGGAGATGAACACTGAAGCTTTCTTT
CSAGTEMNTEAFF
>TRBJ2-1|few|TRBV12-3/TRBV12-4|TRBD1
TGTGCCAGCAGTCCACTATTTATGAGGACGGGACAGGGAATCAATGAGCAGTTCTTC
CASSPLFMRTGQGINEQFF
>TRBJ2-5|few|TRBV29-1|-
TGCAGCGTGAGCACAGAGCTACTTTTTAAAGAGACCCAGTACTTC
CSVSTELLFKETQYF
>TRBJ2-4|few|TRBV7-2|TRBD1
TGTGCCAGCAGCGAGACAGGGGGCTGGGGTGGCATTCAGTACTTC
CASSETGGWGGIQYF
>TRBJ2-7|-|TRBV5-1|-
TGCGCCAGCAGCTTGGATCGCCAGGGGAGCGAGCAGTACTTC
CASSLDRQGSEQYF
>TRBJ2-7|few|TRBV10-3|TRBD2
TGTGCCATCAGTGAACCACTAGCGGGGGTGGGTACGGATTACGAGCAGTACTTC
CAISEPLAGVGTDYEQYF
>TRBJ2-5|-|TRBV20-1|TRBD2
TGCAGTGCTAGGGCCGGGACTAGCCCCCATCAGACCCAGTACTTC
CSARAGTSPHQTQYF
>TRBJ2-6|many|TRBV28|-
TGTGCCACGGAACAGGTTAACTCTGGGGCCAACGTCCTGACTTTC
CATEQVNSGANVLTF
>TRBJ2-5|few|TRBV12-3/TRBV12-4|TRBD2
TGTGCCAGCAGCTCGACTAGCGGGGGGAACCAAGAGACCCAGTACTTC
CASSSTSGGNQETQYF
>TRBJ2-3|-|TRBV7-2|TRBD2
TGTGCCAGCAGCCGCGCTAGCGGGGGGGTTACAGATACGCAGTATTTT
CASSRASGGVTDTQYF
>TRBJ2-5|-|TRBV13|TRBD1
TGTGCCAGCAGCTTAGCGACAGGGACGGGGGAGACCCAGTACTTC
CASSLATGTGETQYF
>TRBJ2-2|-|TRBV18|-
TGTGCCAGCTCACCACGCAGGGGGAACACCGGGGAGCTGTTTTTT
CASSPRRGNTGELFF
>TRBJ2-7|-|TRBV20-1|TRBD2
TGCAGTGCATTGGATGGGGGGGACCTCTCCTACGAGCAGTACTTC
CSALDGGDLSYEQYF
>TRBJ1-4|-|TRBV7-2|-
TGTGCCAGCAGCGACGGATTTAATGAAAAACTGTTTTTT
CASSDGFNEKLFF
>TRBJ2-5|-|TRBV10-2|TRBD2
TGCGCCAGCAGTGACCACCGGGGCGGGGGACCACAAGAGACCCAGTACTTC
CASSDHRGGGPQETQYF
>TRBJ2-7|few|TRBV29-1|-
TGCAGCGTTGAAGTTTATCGTAACGAGCAGTACTTC
CSVEVYRNEQYF
>TRBJ2-3|few|TRBV5-1|-
TGCGCCAGCAGCATAGCCATCGGCACAGATACGCAGTATTTT
CASSIAIGTDTQYF
>TRBJ1-1|-|TRBV20-1|TRBD1
TGCAGTGCATATACAGGGGAGAGCACTGAAGCTTTCTTT
CSAYTGESTEAFF
>TRBJ2-4|-|TRBV7-8|TRBD1
TGTGCCAGCGGGTGGGACAGGGGTTCGGGTGAGCAGTACTTC
CASGWDRGSGEQYF
>TRBJ2-5|many|TRBV12-3/TRBV12-4|TRBD2
TGTGCCAGCAGCAGTAGCGGGGGGATCCAAGAGACCCAGTACTTC
CASSSSGGIQETQYF
>TRBJ1-2|-|TRBV7-8|-
TGTGCCAGCAGCCCTCCGGACGGTGATGACTATGGCTACACCTTC
CASSPPDGDDYGYTF
>TRBJ2-7|few|TRBV4-3|TRBD1
TGCGCCAGCAGCCAAGATGGGACAGGTTACGAGCAGTACTTC
CASSQDGTGYEQYF
>TRBJ2-3|few|TRBV24-1|-
TGTGCCACCAGTGACCCCCTGGATACGCAGTATTTT
CATSDPLDTQYF
>TRBJ2-5|few|TRBV27|-
TGTGCCAGCAGTTCCCGTGGACAAGTAAGGGAGACCCAGTACTTC
CASSSRGQVRETQYF
>TRBJ1-2|-|TRBV7-2|TRBD1
TGTGCCGGACGGACAGGGCCCTATGGCTACACCTTC
CAGRTGPYGYTF
>TRBJ2-1|-|TRBV7-2|-
TGTGCCAGCAGCTTAAAAGTGGGGTTCAATGAGCAGTTCTTC
CASSLKVGFNEQFF
>TRBJ2-1|-|TRBV29-1|-
TGCAGCGTAGGGACGGGACCGTACAATGAGCAGTTCTTC
CSVGTGPYNEQFF
>TRBJ2-7|-|TRBV20-1|TRBD2
TGCAGTGCTAGAGATTGGGCGGGGGGATCCTACGAGCAGTACTTC
CSARDWAGGSYEQYF
>TRBJ2-5|few|TRBV12-3/TRBV12-4|-
TGTGCCAGCAGTCCCCGGCGGGACGGCAGGGAAGAGACCCAGTACTTC
CASSPRRDGREETQYF
>TRBJ2-3|-|TRBV5-6|-
TGTGCCAGCAGCAGACAGGAATCAGATACGCAGTATTTT
CASSRQESDTQYF